This T cell receptor beta chain was sequenced in a study of blood T cell repertoires in COVID-19 (dated by TCRdb to 2018 to 2020). Notes on the research overall: Samples from collaborators originated in the United States, Italy and Spain and spanned both the acute and convalescent phases of COVID-19. The material from the prospective study consisted of cDNA or gDNA derived from T cells, B-cell-depleted T cells, or PBMCs. The samples were drawn from two sources: the first 160 participants of the ongoing ImmuneRACE study, and 1,200 or so subjects contributed by 6 global collaborators. Where available, HLA class I and class II types were taken from metadata supplied by the sample provider and were not determined by assay-based typing. The repertoires were released in a freely available public database meant as a resource for research on the immune response to SARS-CoV-2. A de-identified subject ID, COVID-19 status, age in years and sex were almost always included in the sample metadata. The dataset comprised deeply sampled blood TCRbeta repertoires from subjects exposed to, actively infected with, or recovered from COVID-19. Findings and caveats that apply to the study as a whole: Clinical and demographic metadata were provided uncurated, with the amount varying by source and participant.

At one collaborating source in Seattle, patients were enrolled during active infection and were followed longitudinally through the course of disease. The collaborating institutions used their own protocols to collect whole blood in K2EDTA tubes. For TCRbeta analysis, collaborators shipped samples as frozen whole blood, isolated PBMCs, or DNA extracted from either of those sample types. This clone was found once. Its antigen specificity is not known. No clone much larger than this one lies a single base away; base qualities are absent. Based on the germline V gene (reference sequence), the CDR1 and CDR2 sequences are LNHDA and SQIVND. Inclusive of the bounding cysteine and phenylalanine, the CDR3 is 12 residues long. The kept DNA is CDR3 alone, 36 bases in frame from the first base. V sheds 8 bases and J sheds 2 bases, leaving 9 bases between their ends. The immunoSEQ Assay, a bias-controlled multiplex PCR, was used to amplify TCRbeta CDR3 regions from genomic DNA. In the source study's methods: The number of nucleated cells in each sample was estimated by amplification of reference gene primers within the assay. To quantify the absolute abundance of each unique TCRbeta CDR3 rearrangement, sequence reads were collapsed and filtered. For each sample, productive Simpson clonality was calculated as the square root of Simpson's diversity index across productive rearrangements. The source is immuneACCESS, and TCRdb retained only in-frame sequences with V and J called. Part of the clones is not carried over; for the studies checked, unresolved V genes explain less than half of this, and the remainder is unexplained. V and J calls and clone size are as listed in that table; D and trimming were resolved from the DNA. This sample lists approximately 440,000 clones; roughly 88% were detected once. Roughly 13% of the sample goes to the ten largest clones.

The sequencing input was peripheral blood. The sequence came from a woman aged 50 to 65 with COVID-19, enrolled during active disease. Recombination joined TRBV19 with TRBJ1-1, with the D gene not confidently named. The DNA reads as follows: TGTGCCAGTGGGCGACAAAACACTGAAGCTTTCTTT. It translates to CASGRQNTEAFF.